This T cell receptor beta chain was identified during a study of blood T cells in healthy people across ages. Study conclusions and caveats: Donors of long life had a larger count of naive CD4+ cells and greater diversity than aged donors.

Together with a sample-barcoded 5' primer, a J-beta primer mix was included in a second PCR lasting roughly 6 to 12 cycles. TCRdb recomputed calls from the 5' RACE reads with MiXCR, one row per CDR3 protein. The profile shows about 730,000 distinct CDR3 sequences, roughly 41% of them singletons. Germline V gene lookup returns CDR1 MNHEY and CDR2 SVGEGT. Trimming left V 6 bases short and J 6 bases short, with 24 bases between. The CDR3 has 17 residues. This clonotype was observed a handful of times. The target antigen is unknown. The sample consisted of blood. The receptor's source is a woman between 55 and 75 years old in good health. The chain couples TRBV6-2 or TRBV6-3 to TRBJ2-1, with D perhaps given as TRBD1 or TRBD2 (6 bases each). CDR3 coding DNA: TGTGCCAGCAGAGAAGTGGGAGGCCTTCAGGGGTCCAATGAGCAGTTCTTC. It yields the protein CASREVGGLQGSNEQFF.